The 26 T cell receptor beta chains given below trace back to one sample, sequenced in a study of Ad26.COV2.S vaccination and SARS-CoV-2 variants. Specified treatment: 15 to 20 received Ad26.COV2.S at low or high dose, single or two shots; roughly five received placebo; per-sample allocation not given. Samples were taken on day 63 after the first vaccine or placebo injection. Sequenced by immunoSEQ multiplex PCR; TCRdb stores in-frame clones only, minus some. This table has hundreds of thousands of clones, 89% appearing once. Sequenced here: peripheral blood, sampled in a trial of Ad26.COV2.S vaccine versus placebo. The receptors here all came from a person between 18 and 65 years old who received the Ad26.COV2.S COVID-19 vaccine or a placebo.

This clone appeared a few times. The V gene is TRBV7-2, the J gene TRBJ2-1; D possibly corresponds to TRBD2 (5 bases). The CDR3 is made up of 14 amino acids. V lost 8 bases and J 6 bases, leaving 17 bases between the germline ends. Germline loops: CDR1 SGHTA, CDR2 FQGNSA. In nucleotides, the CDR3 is TGTGCCAGCCGAGGAGGAGCGGATACCAATGAGCAGTTCTTC. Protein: CASRGGADTNEQFF.

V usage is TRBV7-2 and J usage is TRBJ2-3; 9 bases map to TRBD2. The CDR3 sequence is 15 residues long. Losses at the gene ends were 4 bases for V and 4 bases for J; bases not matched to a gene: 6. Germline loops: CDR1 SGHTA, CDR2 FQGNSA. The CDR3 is CASSSRAGGADTQYF. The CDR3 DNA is TGTGCCAGCAGCTCTCGAGCGGGGGGTGCAGATACGCAGTATTTT.

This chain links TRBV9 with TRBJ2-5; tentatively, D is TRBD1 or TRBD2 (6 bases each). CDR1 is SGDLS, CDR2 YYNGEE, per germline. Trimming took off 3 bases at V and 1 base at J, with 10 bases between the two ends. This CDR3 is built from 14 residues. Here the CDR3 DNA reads TGTGCCAGCAGCGCGGGGGCATTCCAAGAGACCCAGTACTTC. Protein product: CASSAGAFQETQYF.

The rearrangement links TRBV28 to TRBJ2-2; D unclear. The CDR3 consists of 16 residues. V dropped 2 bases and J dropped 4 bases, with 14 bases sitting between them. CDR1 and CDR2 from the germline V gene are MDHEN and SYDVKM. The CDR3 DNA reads TGTGCCAGCAGTTTACCCGGGTTTTCGTCCACCGGGGAGCTGTTTTTT. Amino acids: CASSLPGFSSTGELFF.

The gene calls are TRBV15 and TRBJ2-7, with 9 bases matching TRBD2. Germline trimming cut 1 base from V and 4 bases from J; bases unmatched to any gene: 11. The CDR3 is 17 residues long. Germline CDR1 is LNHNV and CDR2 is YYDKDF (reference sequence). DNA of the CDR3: TGTGCCACCAGCAGAGGCCTAGCGGGAAAGCTTAGGTACGAGCAGTACGTC. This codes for CATSRGLAGKLRYEQYV.

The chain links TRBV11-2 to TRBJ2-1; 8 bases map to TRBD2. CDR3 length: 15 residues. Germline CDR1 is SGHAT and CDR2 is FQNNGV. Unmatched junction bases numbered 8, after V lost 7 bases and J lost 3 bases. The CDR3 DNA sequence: TGTGCCAGCACCATGGCGGGGACTAGCTACAATGAGCAGTTCTTC. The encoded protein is CASTMAGTSYNEQFF.

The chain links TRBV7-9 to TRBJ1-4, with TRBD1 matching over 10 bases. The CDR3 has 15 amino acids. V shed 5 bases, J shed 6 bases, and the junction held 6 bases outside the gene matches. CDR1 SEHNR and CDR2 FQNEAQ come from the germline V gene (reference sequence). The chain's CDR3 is CASSVAGTGDEKLFF. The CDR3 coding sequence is TGTGCCAGCAGCGTCGCCGGGACAGGGGATGAAAAACTGTTTTTT.

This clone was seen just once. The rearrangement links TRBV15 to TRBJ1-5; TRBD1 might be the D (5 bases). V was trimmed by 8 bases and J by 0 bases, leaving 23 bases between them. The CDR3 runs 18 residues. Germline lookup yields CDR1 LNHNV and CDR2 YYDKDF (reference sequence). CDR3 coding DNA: TGTGCCACCTCCCTCCCGGGACGGCGCGCGTATAGCAATCAGCCCCAGCATTTT. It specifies CATSLPGRRAYSNQPQHF.

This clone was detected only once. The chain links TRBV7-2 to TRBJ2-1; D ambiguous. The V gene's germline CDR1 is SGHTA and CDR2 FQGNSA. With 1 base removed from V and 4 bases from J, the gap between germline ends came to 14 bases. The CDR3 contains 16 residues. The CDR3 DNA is TGTGCCAGCAGCTTAGACAGTGTATCGGGTTACAATGAGCAGTTCTTC. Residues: CASSLDSVSGYNEQFF.

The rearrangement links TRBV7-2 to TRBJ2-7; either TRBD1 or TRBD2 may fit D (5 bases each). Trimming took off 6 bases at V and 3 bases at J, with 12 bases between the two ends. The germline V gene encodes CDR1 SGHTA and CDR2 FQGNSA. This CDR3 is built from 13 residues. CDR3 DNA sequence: TGTGCCAGCAGACGGGACGGCCACTACGAGCAGTACTTC. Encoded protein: CASRRDGHYEQYF. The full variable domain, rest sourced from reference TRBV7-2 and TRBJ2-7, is GAGVSQSPSNKVTEKGKDVELRCDPISGHTALYWYRQSLGQGLEFLIYFQGNSAPDKSGLPSDRFSAERTGGSVSTLTIQRTQQEDSAVYLCASRRDGHYEQYFGPGTRLTVT.

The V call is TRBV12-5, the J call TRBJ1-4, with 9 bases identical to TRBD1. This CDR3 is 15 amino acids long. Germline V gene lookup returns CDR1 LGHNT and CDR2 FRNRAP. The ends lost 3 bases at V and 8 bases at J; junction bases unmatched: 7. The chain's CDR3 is CASGLGGTGNEKLFF. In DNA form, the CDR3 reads TGTGCTAGTGGTTTAGGAGGGACAGGGAACGAAAAACTGTTTTTT.

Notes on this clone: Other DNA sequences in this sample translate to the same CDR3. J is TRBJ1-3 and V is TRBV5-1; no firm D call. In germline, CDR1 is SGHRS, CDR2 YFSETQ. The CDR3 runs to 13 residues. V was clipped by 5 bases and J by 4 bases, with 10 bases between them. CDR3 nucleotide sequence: TGCGCCAGCAGTCTTGGCTCCGGAAACACCATATATTTT. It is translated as CASSLGSGNTIYF.

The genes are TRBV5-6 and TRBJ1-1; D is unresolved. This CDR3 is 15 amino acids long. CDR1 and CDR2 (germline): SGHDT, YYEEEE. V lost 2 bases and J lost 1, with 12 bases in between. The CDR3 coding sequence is TGTGCCAGCAGCTTTTATGCAGGAGAGAACACTGAAGCTTTCTTT. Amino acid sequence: CASSFYAGENTEAFF. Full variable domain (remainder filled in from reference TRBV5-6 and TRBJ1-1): DAGVTQSPTHLIKTRGQQVTLRCSPKSGHDTVSWYQQALGQGPQFIFQYYEEEERQRGNFPDRFSGHQFPNYSSELNVNALLLGDSALYLCASSFYAGENTEAFFGQGTRLTVV.

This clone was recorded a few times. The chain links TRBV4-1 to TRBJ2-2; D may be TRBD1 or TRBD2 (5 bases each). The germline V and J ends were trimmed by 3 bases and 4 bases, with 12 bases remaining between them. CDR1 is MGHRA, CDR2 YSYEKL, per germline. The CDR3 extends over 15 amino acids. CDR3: CASSQGVRSTGELFF. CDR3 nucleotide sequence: TGCGCCAGCAGCCAGGGGGTACGGAGCACCGGGGAGCTGTTTTTT.

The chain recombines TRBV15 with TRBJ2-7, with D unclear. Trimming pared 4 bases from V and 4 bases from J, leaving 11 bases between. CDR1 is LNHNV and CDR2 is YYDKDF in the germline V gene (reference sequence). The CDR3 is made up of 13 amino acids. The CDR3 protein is CATSKQTDYEQYV. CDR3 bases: TGTGCCACCAGCAAACAGACGGATTACGAGCAGTACGTC.

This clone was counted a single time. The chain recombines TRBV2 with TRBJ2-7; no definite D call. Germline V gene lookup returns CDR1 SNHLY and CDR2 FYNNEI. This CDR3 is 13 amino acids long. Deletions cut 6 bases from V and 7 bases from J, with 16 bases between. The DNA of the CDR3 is TGTGCCAGCAGCTTCCATGGATCGGAAGAGCAGTACGTC. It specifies CASSFHGSEEQYV.

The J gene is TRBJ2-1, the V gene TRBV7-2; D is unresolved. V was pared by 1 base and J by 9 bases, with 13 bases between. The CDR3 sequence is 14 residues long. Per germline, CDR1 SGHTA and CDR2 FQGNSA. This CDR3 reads CASSLVSGYGEQFF. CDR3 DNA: TGTGCCAGCAGCTTAGTATCTGGGTACGGTGAGCAGTTCTTC.

CDR3 nucleotides: TGTGCCACCAGCAGAGGGTGGGGGACGGGAAAGACCACAGATACGCAGTATTTT. It encodes CATSRGWGTGKTTDTQYF. The genes are TRBV15 and TRBJ2-3; D might be TRBD1 or TRBD2, each matching 5 bases. This CDR3 has 18 residues. Germline CDR1 is LNHNV and CDR2 is YYDKDF (reference sequence). V gave up 1 base and J gave up 2 bases, with 19 bases separating them.

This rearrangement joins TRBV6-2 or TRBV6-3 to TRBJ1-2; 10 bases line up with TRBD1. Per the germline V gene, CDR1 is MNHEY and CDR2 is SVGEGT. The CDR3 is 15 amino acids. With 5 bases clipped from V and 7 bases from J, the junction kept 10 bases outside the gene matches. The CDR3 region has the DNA TGTGCCAGCAGTAAGGGACAGGGGAGTATGGGTGGCTACACCTTC. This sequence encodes CASSKGQGSMGGYTF.

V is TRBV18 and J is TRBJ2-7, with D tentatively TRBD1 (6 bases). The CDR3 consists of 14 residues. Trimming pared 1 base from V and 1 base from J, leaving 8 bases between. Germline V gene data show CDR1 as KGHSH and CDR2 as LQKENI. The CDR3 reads CASSPRQDSYEQYF. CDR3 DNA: TGTGCCAGCTCACCACGACAGGATTCCTACGAGCAGTACTTC.

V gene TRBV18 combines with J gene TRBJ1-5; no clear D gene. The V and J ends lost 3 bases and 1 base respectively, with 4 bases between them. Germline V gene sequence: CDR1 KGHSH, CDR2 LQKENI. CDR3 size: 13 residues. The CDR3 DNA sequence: TGTGCCAGCTCACCTCAGAGCAATCAGCCCCAGCATTTT. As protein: CASSPQSNQPQHF.

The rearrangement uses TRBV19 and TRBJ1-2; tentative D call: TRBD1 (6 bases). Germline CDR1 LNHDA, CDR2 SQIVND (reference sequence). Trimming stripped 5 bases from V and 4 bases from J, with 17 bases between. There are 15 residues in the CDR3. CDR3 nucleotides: TGTGCCAGTAGTGTACTACGGGGGCTTGGCTATGGCTACACCTTC. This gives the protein CASSVLRGLGYGYTF.

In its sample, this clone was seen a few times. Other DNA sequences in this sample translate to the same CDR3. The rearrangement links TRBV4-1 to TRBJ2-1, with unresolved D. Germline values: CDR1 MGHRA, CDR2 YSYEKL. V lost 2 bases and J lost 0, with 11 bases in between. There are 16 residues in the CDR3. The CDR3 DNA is TGCGCCAGCAGCCAATTAGACATTCTCTCCTACAATGAGCAGTTCTTC. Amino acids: CASSQLDILSYNEQFF.

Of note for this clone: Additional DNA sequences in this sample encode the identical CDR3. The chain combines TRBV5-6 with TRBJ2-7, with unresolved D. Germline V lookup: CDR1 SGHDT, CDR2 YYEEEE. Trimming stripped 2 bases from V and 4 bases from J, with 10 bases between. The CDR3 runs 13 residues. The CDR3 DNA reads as TGTGCCAGCAGCTTCCTCTCTGGTTACGAGCAGTACGTC. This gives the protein CASSFLSGYEQYV.

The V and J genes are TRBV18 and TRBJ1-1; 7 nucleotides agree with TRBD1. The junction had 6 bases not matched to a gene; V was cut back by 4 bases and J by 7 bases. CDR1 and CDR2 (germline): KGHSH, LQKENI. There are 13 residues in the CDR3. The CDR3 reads CASSRDSRNEAFF. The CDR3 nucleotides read TGTGCCAGCTCACGGGACAGTAGAAATGAAGCTTTCTTT.

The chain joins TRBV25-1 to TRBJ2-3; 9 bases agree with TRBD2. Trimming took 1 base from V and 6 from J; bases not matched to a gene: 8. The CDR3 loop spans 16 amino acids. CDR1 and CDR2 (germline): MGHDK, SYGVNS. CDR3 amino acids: CASSELGSGGPDTQYF. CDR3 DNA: TGTGCCAGCAGTGAATTGGGGAGCGGGGGGCCGGATACGCAGTATTTT.